This TCR beta chain derives from a study of radiation and T cells in renal cell carcinoma. The method was immunoSEQ multiplex PCR; TCRdb's version includes in-frame clones alone and lacks a portion of them. The repertoire holds 150,000 or so clones, with around 90% as singletons. Study results and caveats: In blood, top tumor clones expanded by 2 weeks, shrinking by 4.

The time point here: blood 4 weeks post-SBRT, at nephrectomy. Stated treatment: 15 Gy SBRT to primary tumor, nephrectomy 4 weeks later. After SBRT, blood was collected at 2 and 4 weeks, plus baseline. V dropped 1 base and J dropped 2 bases, with 9 bases sitting between them. This CDR3 is 16 amino acids long. The germline V gene has CDR1 LGHNA and CDR2 YSLEER. Concerning this clone itself: Its antigen is unknown.

This rearrangement joins TRBV4-3 to TRBJ2-6; maybe TRBD1 (6 bases). The source was blood, collected from a patient whose treatment included radiotherapy and nephrectomy. The receptor's source is a woman in her forties or fifties with renal cell carcinoma. CDR3 nucleotide sequence: TGCGCCAGCAGCCAAGCCCGGACAGCTGGGGCCAACGTCCTGACTTTC. Protein product: CASSQARTAGANVLTF.